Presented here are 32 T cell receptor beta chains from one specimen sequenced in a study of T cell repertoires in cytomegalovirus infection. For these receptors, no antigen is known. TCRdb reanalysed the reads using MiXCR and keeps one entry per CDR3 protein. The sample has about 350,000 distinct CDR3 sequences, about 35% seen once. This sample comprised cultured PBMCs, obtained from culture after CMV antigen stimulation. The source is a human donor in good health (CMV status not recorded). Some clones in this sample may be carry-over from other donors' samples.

CDR3 nucleotide sequence: TGCGCCAGCAGCCCGGACGTAACTAGCACAGATACGCAGTATTTT. It specifies CASSPDVTSTDTQYF. The gene calls are TRBV5-1 and TRBJ2-3, with no clear D. The CDR3 contains 15 residues. Looked up from germline, CDR1 is SGHRS and CDR2 is YFSETQ. V was cut by 4 bases and J by 0 bases, with 12 bases left in between.

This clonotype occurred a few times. CDR3 bases: TGTGCCAGCAGCTGGAAAACTAGCGGTACGCAGTATTTT. It is translated as CASSWKTSGTQYF. The genes are TRBV7-6 and TRBJ2-3; the match to TRBD2 covers 8 bases. CDR3 length equals 13 residues. Per germline, CDR1 SGHVS and CDR2 FNYEAQ. V was clipped by 4 bases and J by 8 bases; unmatched bases: 5.

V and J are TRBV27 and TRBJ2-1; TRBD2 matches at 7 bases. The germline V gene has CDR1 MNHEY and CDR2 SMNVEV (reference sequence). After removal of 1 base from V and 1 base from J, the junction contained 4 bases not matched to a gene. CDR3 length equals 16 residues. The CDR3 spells CASSLLTSLSYNEQFF. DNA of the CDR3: TGTGCCAGCAGTTTATTGACTAGCTTGTCCTACAATGAGCAGTTCTTC.

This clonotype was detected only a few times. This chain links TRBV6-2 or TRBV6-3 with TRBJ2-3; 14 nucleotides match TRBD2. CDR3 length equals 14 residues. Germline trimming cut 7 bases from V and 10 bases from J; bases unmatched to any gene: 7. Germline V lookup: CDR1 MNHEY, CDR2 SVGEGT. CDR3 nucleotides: TGTGCCAGCACCGGACTAGCGGGAGGCCAGTCGCAGTATTTT. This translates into CASTGLAGGQSQYF.

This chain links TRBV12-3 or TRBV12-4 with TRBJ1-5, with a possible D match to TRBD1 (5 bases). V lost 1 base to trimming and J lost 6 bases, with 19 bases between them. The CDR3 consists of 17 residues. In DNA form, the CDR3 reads TGTGCCAGCAGTTTAGTCGTAGGGGCGGAGGATTTTCAGCCCCAGCATTTT. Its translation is CASSLVVGAEDFQPQHF.

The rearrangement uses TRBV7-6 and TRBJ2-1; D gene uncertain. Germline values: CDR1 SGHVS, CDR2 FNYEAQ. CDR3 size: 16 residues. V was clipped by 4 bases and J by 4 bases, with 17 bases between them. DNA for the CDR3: TGTGCCAGCAGCTGGCTCCGTGCGGACCGATACAATGAGCAGTTCTTC. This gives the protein CASSWLRADRYNEQFF.

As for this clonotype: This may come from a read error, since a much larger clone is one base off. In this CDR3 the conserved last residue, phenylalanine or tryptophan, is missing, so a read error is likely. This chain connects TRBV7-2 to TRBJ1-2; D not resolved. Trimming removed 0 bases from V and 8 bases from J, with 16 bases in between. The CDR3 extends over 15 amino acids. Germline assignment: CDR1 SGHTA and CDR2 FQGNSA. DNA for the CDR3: TGTGCCAGCAGCTTAGCGAACCGGGGAAAAGGAGGCTACACCATC. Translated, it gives CASSLANRGKGGYTI.

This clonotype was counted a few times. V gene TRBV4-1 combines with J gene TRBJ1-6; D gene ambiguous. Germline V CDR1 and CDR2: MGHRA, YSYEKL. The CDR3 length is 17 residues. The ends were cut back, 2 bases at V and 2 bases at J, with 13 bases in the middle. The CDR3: CASSQPAGNPYNSPLHF. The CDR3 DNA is TGCGCCAGCAGCCAACCGGCGGGGAACCCCTATAATTCACCCCTCCACTTT.

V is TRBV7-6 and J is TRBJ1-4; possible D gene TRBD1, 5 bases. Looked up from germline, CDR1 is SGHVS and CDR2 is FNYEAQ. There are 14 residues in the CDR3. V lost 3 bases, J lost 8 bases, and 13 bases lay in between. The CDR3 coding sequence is TGTGCCAGCAGCTTCGCCGGGTCAGGGGAAAAACTGTTTTTT. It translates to CASSFAGSGEKLFF.

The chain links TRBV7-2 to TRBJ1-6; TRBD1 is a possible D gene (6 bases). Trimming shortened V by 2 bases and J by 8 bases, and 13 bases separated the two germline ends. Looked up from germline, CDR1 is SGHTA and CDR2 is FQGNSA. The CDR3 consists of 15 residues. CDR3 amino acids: CASSLMRQGYSPLHF. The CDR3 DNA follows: TGTGCCAGCAGCTTAATGCGGCAGGGGTATTCACCCCTCCACTTT.

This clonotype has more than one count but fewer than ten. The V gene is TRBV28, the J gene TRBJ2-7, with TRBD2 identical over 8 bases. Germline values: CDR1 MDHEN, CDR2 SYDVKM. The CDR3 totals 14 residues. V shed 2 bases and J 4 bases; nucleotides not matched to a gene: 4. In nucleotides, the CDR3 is TGTGCCAGCAGTTTAACGGGGGGGTCATACGAGCAGTACTTC. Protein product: CASSLTGGSYEQYF. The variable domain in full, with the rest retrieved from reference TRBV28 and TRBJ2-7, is DVKVTQSSRYLVKRTGEKVFLECVQDMDHENMFWYRQDPGLGLRLIYFSYDVKMKEKGDIPEGYSVSREKKERFSLILESASTNQTSMYLCASSLTGGSYEQYFGPGTRLTVT.

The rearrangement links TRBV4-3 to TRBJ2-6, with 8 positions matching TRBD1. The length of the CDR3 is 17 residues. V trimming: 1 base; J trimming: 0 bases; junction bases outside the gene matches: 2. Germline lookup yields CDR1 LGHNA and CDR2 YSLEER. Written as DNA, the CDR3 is TGCGCCAGCAGCCAAGGGGACAGGCGCTCTGGGGCCAACGTCCTGACTTTC. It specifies CASSQGDRRSGANVLTF.

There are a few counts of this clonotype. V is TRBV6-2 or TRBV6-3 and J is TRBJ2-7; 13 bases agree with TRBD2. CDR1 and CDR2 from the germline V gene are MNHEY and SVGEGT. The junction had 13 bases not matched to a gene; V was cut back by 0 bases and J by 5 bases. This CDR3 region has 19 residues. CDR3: CASSYSPGTSGTGWNEQYF. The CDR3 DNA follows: TGTGCCAGCAGTTACTCTCCCGGGACTAGCGGGACGGGCTGGAACGAGCAGTACTTC.

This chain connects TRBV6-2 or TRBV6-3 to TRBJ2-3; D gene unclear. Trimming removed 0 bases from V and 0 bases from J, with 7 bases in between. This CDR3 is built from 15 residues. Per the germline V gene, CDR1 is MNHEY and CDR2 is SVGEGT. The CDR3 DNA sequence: TGTGCCAGCAGTTACTCCACGACTAGCACAGATACGCAGTATTTT. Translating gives CASSYSTTSTDTQYF.

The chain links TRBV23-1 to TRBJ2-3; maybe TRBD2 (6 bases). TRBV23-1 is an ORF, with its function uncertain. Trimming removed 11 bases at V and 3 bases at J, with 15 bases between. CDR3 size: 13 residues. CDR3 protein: CALTSGRTDTQYF. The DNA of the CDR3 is TGCGCCCTCACGAGTGGGAGGACAGATACGCAGTATTTT.

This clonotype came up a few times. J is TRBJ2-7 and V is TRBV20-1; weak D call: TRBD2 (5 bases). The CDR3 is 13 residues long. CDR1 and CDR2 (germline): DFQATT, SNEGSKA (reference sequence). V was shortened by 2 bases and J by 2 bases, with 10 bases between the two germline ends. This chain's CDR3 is CSARPGIAYEQYF. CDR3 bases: TGCAGTGCTAGACCCGGGATCGCCTACGAGCAGTACTTC.

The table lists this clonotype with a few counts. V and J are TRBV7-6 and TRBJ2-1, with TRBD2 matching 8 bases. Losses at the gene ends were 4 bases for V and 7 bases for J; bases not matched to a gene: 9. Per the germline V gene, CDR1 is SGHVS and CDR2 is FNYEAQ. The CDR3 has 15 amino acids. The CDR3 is CASSSTGTSGNEQFF. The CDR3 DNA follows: TGTGCCAGCAGCTCAACCGGGACTAGTGGGAATGAGCAGTTCTTC. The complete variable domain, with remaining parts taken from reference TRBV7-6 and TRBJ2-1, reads GAGVSQSPRYKVTKRGQDVALRCDPISGHVSLYWYRQALGQGPEFLTYFNYEAQQDKSGLPNDRFSAERPEGSISTLTIQRTEQRDSAMYRCASSSTGTSGNEQFFGPGTRLTVL.

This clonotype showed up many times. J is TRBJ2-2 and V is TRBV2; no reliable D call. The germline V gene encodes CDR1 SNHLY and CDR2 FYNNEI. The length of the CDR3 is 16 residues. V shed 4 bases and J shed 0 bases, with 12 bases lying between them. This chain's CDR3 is CASSVRLPSNTGELFF. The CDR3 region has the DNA TGTGCCAGCAGTGTGCGGCTGCCCTCGAACACCGGGGAGCTGTTTTTT. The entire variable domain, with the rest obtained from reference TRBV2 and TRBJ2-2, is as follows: EPEVTQTPSHQVTQMGQEVILRCVPISNHLYFYWYRQILGQKVEFLVSFYNNEISEKSEIFDDQFSVERPDGSNFTLKIRSTKLEDSAMYFCASSVRLPSNTGELFFGEGSRLTVL.

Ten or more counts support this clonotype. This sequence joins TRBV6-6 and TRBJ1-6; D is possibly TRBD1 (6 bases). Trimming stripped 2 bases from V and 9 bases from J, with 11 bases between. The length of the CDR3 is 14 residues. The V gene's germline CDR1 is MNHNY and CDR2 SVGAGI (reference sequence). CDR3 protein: CASSYDRIVSPLHF. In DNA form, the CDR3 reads TGTGCCAGCAGTTACGACAGGATCGTTTCACCCCTCCACTTT.

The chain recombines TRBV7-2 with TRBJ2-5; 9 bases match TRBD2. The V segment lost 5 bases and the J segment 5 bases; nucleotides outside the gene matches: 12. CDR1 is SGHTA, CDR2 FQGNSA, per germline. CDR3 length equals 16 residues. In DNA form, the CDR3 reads TGTGCCAGCAGCCCTAGTAGCCCCACTAGCGGGGAGACCCAGTACTTC. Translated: CASSPSSPTSGETQYF. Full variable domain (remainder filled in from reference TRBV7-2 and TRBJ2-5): GAGVSQSPSNKVTEKGKDVELRCDPISGHTALYWYRQSLGQGLEFLIYFQGNSAPDKSGLPSDRFSAERTGGSVSTLTIQRTQQEDSAVYLCASSPSSPTSGETQYFGPGTRLLVL.

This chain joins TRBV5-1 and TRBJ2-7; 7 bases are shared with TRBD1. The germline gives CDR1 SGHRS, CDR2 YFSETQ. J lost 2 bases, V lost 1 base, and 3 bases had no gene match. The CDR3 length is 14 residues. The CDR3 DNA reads TGCGCCAGCAGCTTGCAGGGGGACCCCTACGAGCAGTACGTC. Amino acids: CASSLQGDPYEQYV.

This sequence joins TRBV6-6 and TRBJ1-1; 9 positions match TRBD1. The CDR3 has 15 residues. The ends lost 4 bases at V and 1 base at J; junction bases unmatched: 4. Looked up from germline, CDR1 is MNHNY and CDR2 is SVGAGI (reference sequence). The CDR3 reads CASSSTGGGNTEAFF. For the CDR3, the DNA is TGTGCCAGCAGTTCGACAGGGGGAGGGAACACTGAAGCTTTCTTT.

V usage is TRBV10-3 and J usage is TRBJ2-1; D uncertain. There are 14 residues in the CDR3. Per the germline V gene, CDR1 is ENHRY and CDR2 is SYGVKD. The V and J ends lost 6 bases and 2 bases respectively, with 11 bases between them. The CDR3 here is CAISLGATYNEQFF. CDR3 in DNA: TGTGCCATCAGCCTTGGAGCGACCTACAATGAGCAGTTCTTC.

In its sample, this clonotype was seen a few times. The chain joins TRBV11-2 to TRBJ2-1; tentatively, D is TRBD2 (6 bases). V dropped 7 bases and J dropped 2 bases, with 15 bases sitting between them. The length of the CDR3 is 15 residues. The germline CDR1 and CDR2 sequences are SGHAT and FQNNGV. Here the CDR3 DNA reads TGTGCCAGCATTCTCGGGGGATTTGCCTACAATGAGCAGTTCTTC. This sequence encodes CASILGGFAYNEQFF.

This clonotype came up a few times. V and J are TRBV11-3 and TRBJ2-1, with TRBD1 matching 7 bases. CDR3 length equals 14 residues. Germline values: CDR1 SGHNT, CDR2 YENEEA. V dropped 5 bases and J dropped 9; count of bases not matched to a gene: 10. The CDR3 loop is CASSATGSLSEQFF. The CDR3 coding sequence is TGTGCCAGCAGCGCGACAGGGTCTCTGAGTGAGCAGTTCTTC.

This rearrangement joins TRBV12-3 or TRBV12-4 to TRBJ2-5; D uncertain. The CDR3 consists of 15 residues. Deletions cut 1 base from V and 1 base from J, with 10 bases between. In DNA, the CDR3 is TGTGCCAGCAGTTTAGGACATTTATCCCAAGAGACCCAGTACTTC. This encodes CASSLGHLSQETQYF.

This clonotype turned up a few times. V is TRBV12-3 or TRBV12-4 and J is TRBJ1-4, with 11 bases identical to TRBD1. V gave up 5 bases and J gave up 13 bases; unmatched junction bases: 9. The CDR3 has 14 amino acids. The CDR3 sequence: CASSKDRGREGLFF. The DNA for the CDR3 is TGTGCCAGCAGTAAGGACAGGGGGCGAGAAGGACTGTTTTTT.

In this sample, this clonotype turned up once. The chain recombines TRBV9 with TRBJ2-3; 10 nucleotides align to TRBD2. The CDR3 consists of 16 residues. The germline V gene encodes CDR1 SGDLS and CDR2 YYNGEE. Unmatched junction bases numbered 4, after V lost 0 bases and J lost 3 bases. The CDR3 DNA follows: TGTGCCAGCAGCGTAGTGGCTAGCGGGAGAACAGATACGCAGTATTTT. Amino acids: CASSVVASGRTDTQYF.

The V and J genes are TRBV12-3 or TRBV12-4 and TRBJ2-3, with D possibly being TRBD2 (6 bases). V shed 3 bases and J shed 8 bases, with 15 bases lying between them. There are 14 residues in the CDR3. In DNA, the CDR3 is TGTGCCAGCAGTTTTGGTGTTGGGAGGACTACGCAGTATTTT. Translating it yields CASSFGVGRTTQYF.

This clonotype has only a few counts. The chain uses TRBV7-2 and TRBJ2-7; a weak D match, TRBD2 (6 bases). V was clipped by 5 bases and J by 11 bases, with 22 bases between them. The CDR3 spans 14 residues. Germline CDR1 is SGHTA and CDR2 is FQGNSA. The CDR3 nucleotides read TGTGCCAGCAGCCCTCTCTCCGGGAGAGACGGAAAGTACTTC. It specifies CASSPLSGRDGKYF.

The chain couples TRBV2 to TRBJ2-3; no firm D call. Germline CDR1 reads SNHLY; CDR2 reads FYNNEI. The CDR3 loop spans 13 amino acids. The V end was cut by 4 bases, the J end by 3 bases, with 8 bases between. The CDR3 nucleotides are TGTGCCAGCAGTGTAGTCGTGACAGATACGCAGTATTTT. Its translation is CASSVVVTDTQYF.

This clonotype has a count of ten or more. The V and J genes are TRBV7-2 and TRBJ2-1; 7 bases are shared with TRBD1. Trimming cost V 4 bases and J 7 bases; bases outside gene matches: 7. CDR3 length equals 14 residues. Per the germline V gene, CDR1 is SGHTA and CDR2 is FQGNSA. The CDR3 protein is CASSSADRENEQFF. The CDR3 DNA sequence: TGTGCCAGCAGCTCAGCCGACAGGGAAAATGAGCAGTTCTTC.